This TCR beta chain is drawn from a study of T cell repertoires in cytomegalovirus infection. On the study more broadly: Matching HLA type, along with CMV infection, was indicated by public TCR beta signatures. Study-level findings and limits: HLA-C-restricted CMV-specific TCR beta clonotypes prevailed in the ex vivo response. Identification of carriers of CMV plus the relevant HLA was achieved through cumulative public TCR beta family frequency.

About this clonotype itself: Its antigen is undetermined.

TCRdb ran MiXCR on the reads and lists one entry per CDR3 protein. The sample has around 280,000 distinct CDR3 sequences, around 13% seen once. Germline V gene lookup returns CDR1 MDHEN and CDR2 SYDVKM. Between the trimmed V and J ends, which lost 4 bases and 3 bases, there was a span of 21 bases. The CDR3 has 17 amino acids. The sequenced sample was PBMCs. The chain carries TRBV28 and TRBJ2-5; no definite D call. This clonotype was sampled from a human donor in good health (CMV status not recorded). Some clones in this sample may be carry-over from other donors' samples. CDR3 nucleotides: TGTGCCAGCAGTTCCTTAGGGAAGAACGGCCCTAAAGAGACCCAGTACTTC. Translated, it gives CASSSLGKNGPKETQYF.